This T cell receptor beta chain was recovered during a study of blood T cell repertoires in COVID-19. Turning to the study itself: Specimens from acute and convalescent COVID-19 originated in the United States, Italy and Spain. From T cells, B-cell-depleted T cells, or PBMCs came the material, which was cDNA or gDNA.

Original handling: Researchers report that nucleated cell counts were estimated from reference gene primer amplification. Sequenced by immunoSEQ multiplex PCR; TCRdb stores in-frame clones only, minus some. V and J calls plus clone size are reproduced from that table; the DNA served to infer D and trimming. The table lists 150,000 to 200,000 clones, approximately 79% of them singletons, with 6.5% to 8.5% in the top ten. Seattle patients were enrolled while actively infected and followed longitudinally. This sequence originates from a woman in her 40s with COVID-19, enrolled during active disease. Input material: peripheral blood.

CDR3 region: CASSPHDVKDSPRGYTF. The CDR3 nucleotides are TGTGCCAGCAGCCCCCATGATGTAAAGGACAGCCCCCGGGGCTACACCTTC. This chain uses TRBV3-1 (or the pseudogene TRBV3-2) with TRBJ1-2; a weak D match, TRBD1 (6 bases). The CDR3 is 17 amino acids. V lost 4 bases and J 8 bases, leaving 26 bases between the germline ends. Germline assignment: CDR1 LGHDT and CDR2 YNNKEL (reference sequence).